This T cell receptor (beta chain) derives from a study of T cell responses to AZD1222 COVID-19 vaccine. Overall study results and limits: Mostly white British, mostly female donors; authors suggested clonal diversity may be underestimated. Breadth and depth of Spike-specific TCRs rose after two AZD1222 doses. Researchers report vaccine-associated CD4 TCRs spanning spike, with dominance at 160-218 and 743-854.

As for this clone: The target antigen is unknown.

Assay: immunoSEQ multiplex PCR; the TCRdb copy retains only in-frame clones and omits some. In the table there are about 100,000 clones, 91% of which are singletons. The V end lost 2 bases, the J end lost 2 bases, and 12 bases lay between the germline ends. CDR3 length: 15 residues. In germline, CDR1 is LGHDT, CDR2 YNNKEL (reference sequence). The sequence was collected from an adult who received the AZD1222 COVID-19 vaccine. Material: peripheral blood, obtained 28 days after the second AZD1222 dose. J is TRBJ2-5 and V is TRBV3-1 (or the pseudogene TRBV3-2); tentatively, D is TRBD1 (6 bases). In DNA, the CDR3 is TGTGCCAGCAGCCAAAACGGACAGAGGCAAGAGACCCAGTACTTC. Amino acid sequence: CASSQNGQRQETQYF.